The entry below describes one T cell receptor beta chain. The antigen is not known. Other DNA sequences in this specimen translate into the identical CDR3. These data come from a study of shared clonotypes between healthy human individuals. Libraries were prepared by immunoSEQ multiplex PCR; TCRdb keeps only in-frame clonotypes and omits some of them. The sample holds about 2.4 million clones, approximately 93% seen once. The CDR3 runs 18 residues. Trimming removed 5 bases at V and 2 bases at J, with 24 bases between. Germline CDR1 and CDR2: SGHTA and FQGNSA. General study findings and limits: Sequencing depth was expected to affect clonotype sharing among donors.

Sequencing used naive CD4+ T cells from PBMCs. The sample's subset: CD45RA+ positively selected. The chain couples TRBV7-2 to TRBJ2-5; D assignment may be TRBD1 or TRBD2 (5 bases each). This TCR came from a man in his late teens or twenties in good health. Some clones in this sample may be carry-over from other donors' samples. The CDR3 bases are TGTGCCAGCAGCCCCAGGCGTGGGACGAGCGGCCAGCAAGAGACCCAGTACTTC. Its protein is CASSPRRGTSGQQETQYF.